Below, one TCR beta chain is given with its context. Clones were read by immunoSEQ multiplex PCR, and TCRdb kept only the in-frame ones, dropping some. The sample lists around 75,000 clones, around 92% seen once, with 5% to 6.5% in the top ten. The data derive from a study of control samples from healthy donors and cancer patients. V lost 4 bases and J lost 0, with 6 bases in between. Germline-derived CDR1 and CDR2 are MNHEY and SVGEGT. This CDR3 is 13 amino acids long. Sample: blood. This TCR was sampled from a woman aged 55 to 70 in good health. V is TRBV6-2 or TRBV6-3 and J is TRBJ1-1; D unclear. The CDR3 nucleotides are TGTGCCAGCAGTTCCCTGGTGAACACTGAAGCTTTCTTT. Translated: CASSSLVNTEAFF.